The table lists the clone carrying this T cell receptor (beta chain) with a few counts. Its specificity is not known. This CDR3 is 15 amino acids long. In germline, CDR1 is LGHNA, CDR2 YNFKEQ. Trimming took 1 base from V and 6 from J, leaving 16 bases between them. The data derive from a study of response to subunit inactivated influenza vaccine. Points from the study as a whole: Only a handful of new T cells, the authors suggested, are recruited with each seasonal influenza vaccination.

TCRdb reanalysed the RT-PCR reads using MiXCR and keeps one entry per CDR3 protein. Counted here are roughly 550,000 distinct CDR3 sequences, 20% to 25% occurring once; the ten biggest clones make up 2.5% to 3.5%. This same sample was also part of a study on T cells expressing NK-cell markers. Per that study: The authors generated TCR beta cDNA through 5'RACE template switching with UMIs. In a group of several donors, dominant NKG2C+ clonotypes represented roughly 1.0-8% of CD8+ T cells. Whether expanded NKG2C-expressing T cell clones recognize HCMV is unknown.

The chain uses TRBV4-2 and TRBJ2-7, with a weak D call TRBD2 (6 bases). The receptor was derived from a man over 45 who received an inactivated influenza vaccine. The sequencing used CD4+ T cells sorted from PBMCs, collected 11 to 12 days after vaccination. The CDR3 bases are TGTGCCAGCAGCCAAGGGGGTTGGCGGGGAGGCGAGCAGTACTTC. It is translated as CASSQGGWRGGEQYF.